This T cell receptor beta chain was recovered during a study of cytomegalovirus exposure and HLA in healthy donors. On the study more broadly: Early released data had 80 million or so unique TCRs, all coming from HLA-typed donors. Genotyping showed roughly 83% of 398 donors falling in the Caucasian-associated ancestry cluster. Broader study findings: Trimming of TCR beta V- and J-genes showed a link, identified in a later analysis, to a missense DCLRE1C variant. Earlier results showed most TCR beta V segments being productive about 87% or about 30% of the time.

The PCR ran on 60 Vbeta and 13 Jbeta primers. Data came from immunoSEQ multiplex PCR; TCRdb stores just in-frame clones and leaves some out. The table lists 130,000 or so clones, roughly four fifths of them singletons. Trimming removed 4 bases from V and 2 bases from J; junction bases left unmatched: 9. Germline V CDR1 and CDR2: SGHNT, YENEEA. The CDR3 contains 16 residues. In the case of this clone: What it binds is not known.

Input material: PBMCs. The chain joins TRBV11-3 to TRBJ2-7; 9 positions agree with TRBD1. The clonotype originates from a female donor in good health and CMV-seronegative. The CDR3 bases are TGTGCCAGCAGCTCCTACCGGACAGGGGACCCCTACGAGCAGTACTTC. Translation: CASSSYRTGDPYEQYF.